This T cell receptor beta chain originates from a study of T cells in Graves' hyperthyroidism and ophthalmopathy. Investigators excluded patients with uncontrolled infection, other autoimmune disease, pregnancy or lactation. Study observations and caveats: Ophthalmopathy was predicted by the model a median of 6.5 months ahead of onset.

The CDR3 is 15 residues long. CDR1 LNHNV and CDR2 YYDKDF come from the germline V gene (reference sequence). V gave up 8 bases and J gave up 0 bases, with 14 bases separating them. TCR beta CDR3 regions were amplified from RNA. TCR CDR3 regions were first amplified by RT-PCR with HTBI primers. Using its own MiXCR run on the multiplex PCR reads, TCRdb lists one record per CDR3 protein. Found here are 500,000 to 650,000 distinct CDR3 sequences, roughly 45% of them singletons; the top ten hold about 45%. For this clonotype: Its specificity is not known.

The receptor comes from an adult woman with Graves' disease, either hyperthyroidism or ophthalmopathy (not recorded which). Source material: peripheral blood or thyroid tissue (not recorded which). The chain recombines TRBV15 with TRBJ1-3; D remains unclear. CDR3 in amino acids: CATSPGRVSGNTIYF. CDR3 nucleotides: TGTGCCACCTCTCCGGGAAGAGTCTCTGGAAACACCATATATTTT.